This T cell receptor (beta chain) comes out of a study of cytomegalovirus exposure and HLA in healthy donors. PCR was performed using 60 Vbeta and 13 Jbeta primers. Profiling relied on immunoSEQ multiplex PCR, and the TCRdb table lists in-frame clones only, not all of them. The sample holds about 100,000 clones, roughly 80% seen once. Notes on the study in general: In a later analysis, the majority of CMV-associated beta chains seemingly showed HLA restriction.

Donors likely had unrecorded immune exposures despite being nominally healthy when sampled. Trimming took off 7 bases at V and 4 bases at J, with 13 bases between the two ends. Per the germline V gene, CDR1 is MDHEN and CDR2 is SYDVKM. The CDR3 consists of 13 residues. As to this clone: The antigen is undetermined.

This clonotype was sampled from a woman aged 55-70 years in good health and CMV-seronegative. Input material: PBMCs. The chain has TRBV28 and TRBJ1-1, with D unresolved. The DNA of the CDR3 is TGTGCCAGCATAAGGACGGACTTCACTGAAGCTTTCTTT. Protein product: CASIRTDFTEAFF.